Shown below are 29 T cell receptor beta chains from a single sample sequenced in a study of blood T cell repertoires in COVID-19. Assay used: immunoSEQ multiplex PCR; TCRdb lists only in-frame clones, some missing. This sample has 180,000 or so clones, with around four fifths found just once. Sequenced: PBMCs or T cells enriched from blood (not recorded which). The receptors were sampled from a woman in her forties or fifties in a cohort exposed to, infected with or recovered from COVID-19 (not recorded which).

This chain connects TRBV15 to TRBJ2-7, with a tentative D call TRBD2 (6 bases). The CDR3 contains 15 residues. V was clipped by 0 bases and J by 1 base, with 10 bases between them. In germline, CDR1 is LNHNV, CDR2 YYDKDF (reference sequence). The CDR3 spells CATSREGGPSYEQYF. The CDR3 DNA is TGTGCCACCAGCAGAGAGGGGGGTCCTTCCTACGAGCAGTACTTC. The full variable domain, its missing parts supplied by reference TRBV15 and TRBJ2-7, is DAMVIQNPRYQVTQFGKPVTLSCSQTLNHNVMYWYQQKSSQAPKLLFHYYDKDFNNEADTPDNFQSRRPNTSFCFLDIRSPGLGDTAMYLCATSREGGPSYEQYFGPGTRLTVT.

The V gene is TRBV10-3, the J gene TRBJ1-1, with D possibly matching TRBD1 (6 bases). V gave up 2 bases and J gave up 2 bases, with 15 bases separating them. CDR3 length: 16 amino acids. Germline values: CDR1 ENHRY, CDR2 SYGVKD. Here the CDR3 reads CAISERETGQNTEAFF. CDR3 coding DNA: TGTGCCATCAGTGAGAGGGAGACAGGCCAAAACACTGAAGCTTTCTTT.

This clone was picked up a small number of times. V is TRBV28 and J is TRBJ1-1; 8 bases are shared with TRBD1. Germline V CDR1 and CDR2: MDHEN, SYDVKM. V shed 4 bases and J 5 bases; nucleotides not matched to a gene: 9. The CDR3 spans 15 residues. The CDR3 sequence is CASSYTQGARTEAFF. DNA for the CDR3: TGTGCCAGCAGTTATACGCAGGGGGCGCGGACTGAAGCTTTCTTT.

This clone was counted ten times or more. The chain has TRBV6-6 and TRBJ2-7; no definite D call. Germline V gene data show CDR1 as MNHNY and CDR2 as SVGAGI (reference sequence). CDR3 length: 15 amino acids. The germline V and J ends were trimmed by 4 bases and 3 bases, with 16 bases remaining between them. The CDR3 sequence: CASSFTLVGDYEQYF. The DNA of the CDR3 is TGTGCCAGCAGTTTCACTCTCGTGGGCGACTACGAGCAGTACTTC.

The chain has TRBV3-1 (or the pseudogene TRBV3-2) and TRBJ1-2; possible D gene TRBD1, 5 bases. CDR3 size: 14 residues. From germline, CDR1 is LGHDT and CDR2 YNNKEL (reference sequence). Trimming pared 0 bases from V and 6 bases from J, leaving 11 bases between. The CDR3 DNA sequence: TGTGCCAGCAGCCAAGATTTCGCGGGGGATGGCTACACCTTC. As protein: CASSQDFAGDGYTF.

The chain combines TRBV6-2 or TRBV6-3 with TRBJ2-7, with D possibly TRBD1 on 5 matching bases. The ends were cut back, 0 bases at V and 12 bases at J, with 18 bases in the middle. This CDR3 has 14 amino acids. Germline CDR1 and CDR2: MNHEY and SVGEGT. The CDR3 DNA reads as TGTGCCAGCAGTTACTCTGGGGCTCCCTCTTTACGGTACTTC. It translates to CASSYSGAPSLRYF.

The CDR3 DNA follows: TGTGCCAGTAGTCCCTCCTCGGGACGCGGGAGTAGCTCCTACGAGCAGTACTTC. Its translation is CASSPSSGRGSSSYEQYF. V gene TRBV19 combines with J gene TRBJ2-7, with 7 bases fitting TRBD2. V trimming: 5 bases; J trimming: 0 bases; junction bases outside the gene matches: 16. The CDR3 contains 18 residues. The germline V gene has CDR1 LNHDA and CDR2 SQIVND (reference sequence).

The chain joins TRBV7-2 to TRBJ2-7; TRBD2 aligns across 12 bases. The V gene end was trimmed by 5 bases and the J gene end by 0 bases; junction bases not matched to a gene: 5. The CDR3 consists of 16 residues. Germline CDR1 and CDR2: SGHTA and FQGNSA. CDR3 residues: CASSTSGGTRSYEQYF. The CDR3 DNA reads as TGTGCCAGCAGCACTAGCGGGGGGACCCGCTCCTACGAGCAGTACTTC.

The V and J genes are TRBV2 and TRBJ2-3; D unclear. The CDR3 covers 15 residues. The ends were cut back, 6 bases at V and 0 bases at J, with 13 bases in the middle. The V gene's germline CDR1 is SNHLY and CDR2 FYNNEI. In DNA form, the CDR3 reads TGTGCCAGCAGGGAATTGGCCCTTAGCACAGATACGCAGTATTTT. Translation: CASRELALSTDTQYF.

The CDR3 region is CASSFPGLAEKETQYF. CDR3 nucleotides: TGTGCCAGCAGCTTCCCCGGACTAGCGGAAAAAGAGACCCAGTACTTC. This chain connects TRBV7-6 to TRBJ2-5; 10 bases match TRBD2. This CDR3 is 16 amino acids long. The V segment lost 3 bases and the J segment 3 bases; nucleotides outside the gene matches: 7. Per the germline V gene, CDR1 is SGHVS and CDR2 is FNYEAQ.

The table lists this clone with a count of one. The rearrangement joins TRBV6-5 to TRBJ2-2; 7 nucleotides align to TRBD1. J gave up 1 base and V 8 bases, and 7 bases lay outside the gene matches. This CDR3 region has 15 residues. Germline CDR1 MNHEY, CDR2 SVGAGI. The CDR3 nucleotides are TGTGCCAGCCACATGACAGGGTTGAACACCGGGGAGCTGTTTTTT. Protein sequence: CASHMTGLNTGELFF.

The chain combines TRBV28 with TRBJ2-7, with 12 bases identical to TRBD1. V shed 5 bases and J 7 bases; nucleotides not matched to a gene: 12. The germline V gene has CDR1 MDHEN and CDR2 SYDVKM. This CDR3 has 16 amino acids. As DNA, the CDR3 is TGTGCCAGCAGTAACCGGGACAGGGGGCTAGTGGGGGAGCAGTACTTC. Translation gives CASSNRDRGLVGEQYF.

The V gene is TRBV2, the J gene TRBJ2-7; TRBD1 might be the D (6 bases). Germline CDR1 reads SNHLY; CDR2 reads FYNNEI. V lost 8 bases and J 3 bases, leaving 8 bases between the germline ends. The CDR3 spans 11 residues. The DNA for the CDR3 is TGTGCCAGCGGGACATTCTACGAGCAGTACTTC. This encodes CASGTFYEQYF.

The V and J genes are TRBV4-1 and TRBJ1-3; 7 nucleotides align to TRBD1. Germline lookup yields CDR1 MGHRA and CDR2 YSYEKL. This CDR3 is 18 amino acids long. Losses at the gene ends were 0 bases for V and 0 bases for J; bases not matched to a gene: 8. The CDR3 coding sequence is TGCGCCAGCAGCCAAGATGACGTCCGACAGGGCTCTGGAAACACCATATATTTT. Translating it yields CASSQDDVRQGSGNTIYF.

V is TRBV3-1 (or the pseudogene TRBV3-2) and J is TRBJ2-5, with TRBD2 matching over 7 bases. CDR3 size: 14 residues. The ends lost 2 bases at V and 1 base at J; junction bases unmatched: 1. The V gene's germline CDR1 is LGHDT and CDR2 YNNKEL (reference sequence). The CDR3 coding sequence is TGTGCCAGCAGCCAACTAGCGGTCCAAGAGACCCAGTACTTC. This translates into CASSQLAVQETQYF.

The CDR3 nucleotides read TGTGCCAGTAGTATCGGACAGGGACCCTATAATTCACCCCTCCACTTT. Its translation: CASSIGQGPYNSPLHF. This chain links TRBV19 with TRBJ1-6; 8 bases line up with TRBD1. With V trimmed by 3 bases and J by 2 bases, 3 bases remained unmatched. Germline V gene lookup returns CDR1 LNHDA and CDR2 SQIVND (reference sequence). The CDR3 extends over 16 amino acids.

Only one count was recorded for this clone. The chain uses TRBV28 and TRBJ1-1; no reliable D call. The CDR3 totals 13 residues. Trimming shortened V by 6 bases and J by 0 bases, and 8 bases separated the two germline ends. CDR1 and CDR2 from the germline V gene are MDHEN and SYDVKM. In DNA form, the CDR3 reads TGTGCCAGCAGACATACATTGAACACTGAAGCTTTCTTT. Protein product: CASRHTLNTEAFF. The entire variable domain, with the rest obtained from reference TRBV28 and TRBJ1-1, is as follows: DVKVTQSSRYLVKRTGEKVFLECVQDMDHENMFWYRQDPGLGLRLIYFSYDVKMKEKGDIPEGYSVSREKKERFSLILESASTNQTSMYLCASRHTLNTEAFFGQGTRLTVV.

This chain joins TRBV3-1 (or the pseudogene TRBV3-2) and TRBJ1-2; 10 nucleotides align to TRBD1. The CDR3 totals 15 residues. Trimming removed 4 bases from V and 4 bases from J; junction bases left unmatched: 6. CDR1 LGHDT and CDR2 YNNKEL come from the germline V gene (reference sequence). The CDR3 sequence is CASSPRTGGVYGYTF. The DNA of the CDR3 is TGTGCCAGCAGCCCCCGGACAGGGGGGGTCTATGGCTACACCTTC.

V and J are TRBV7-3 and TRBJ1-6, with D maybe TRBD1 (5 bases). Trimming cost V 4 bases and J 10 bases, with 14 bases left between them. Germline V gene data show CDR1 as SGHTA and CDR2 as FQGTGA. The CDR3 has 14 residues. The CDR3: CASSSDRRGSPLHF. For the CDR3, the DNA is TGTGCCAGCAGCTCGGACCGGCGGGGCTCACCCCTCCACTTT.

The chain uses TRBV6-1 and TRBJ1-6; tentative D call: TRBD1 (6 bases). The CDR3 has 16 amino acids. The germline V gene encodes CDR1 MNHNS and CDR2 SASEGT. Trimming took off 2 bases at V and 6 bases at J, with 14 bases between the two ends. This chain's CDR3 is CASSERAGQFNSPLHF. In DNA form, the CDR3 reads TGTGCCAGCAGTGAACGGGCCGGACAGTTTAATTCACCCCTCCACTTT.

The V call is TRBV12-3 or TRBV12-4, the J call TRBJ1-3; D is unclear. The CDR3 has 13 amino acids. V was shortened by 5 bases and J by 8 bases, with 13 bases between the two germline ends. CDR3 sequence reads: CASSPQLVDTIYF. The CDR3, as DNA: TGTGCCAGCAGTCCGCAACTAGTGGACACCATATATTTT.

This chain links TRBV10-3 with TRBJ2-3, with TRBD2 identical over 7 bases. Germline CDR1 ENHRY, CDR2 SYGVKD. The CDR3 covers 12 residues. The chain's CDR3 is CGTSAGTDTQYF. CDR3 nucleotide sequence: TGTGGGACTAGTGCCGGCACAGATACGCAGTATTTT.

This clone has only one observation. The chain is built from TRBV30 and TRBJ2-7, with a weak D call TRBD1 (5 bases). The V and J ends lost 6 bases and 3 bases respectively, with 9 bases between them. The CDR3 length is 11 residues. The germline gives CDR1 GTSNPN, CDR2 SVGIG (reference sequence). CDR3 nucleotide sequence: TGTGCCTGTCAGGGAATCTACGAGCAGTACTTC. It encodes CACQGIYEQYF.

This chain joins TRBV27 and TRBJ2-3, with 7 positions matching TRBD2. This CDR3 is 22 amino acids long. From germline, CDR1 is MNHEY and CDR2 SMNVEV (reference sequence). With V trimmed by 1 base and J by 0 bases, 22 bases remained unmatched. CDR3 sequence reads: CASSLFFIGDQRGSSSTDTQYF. The CDR3 region has the DNA TGTGCCAGCAGTTTATTTTTTATCGGTGACCAGCGGGGAAGCTCTAGCACAGATACGCAGTATTTT.

The chain joins TRBV11-2 to TRBJ2-2; TRBD1 matches 7 bases. With 1 base clipped from V and 0 bases from J, the junction kept 5 bases outside the gene matches. The CDR3 loop spans 17 amino acids. Germline V gene data show CDR1 as SGHAT and CDR2 as FQNNGV. This CDR3 is CASSLAGQFANTGELFF. CDR3 DNA sequence: TGTGCCAGCAGCTTAGCGGGACAGTTCGCGAACACCGGGGAGCTGTTTTTT.

This chain uses TRBV7-2 with TRBJ2-5; 8 nucleotides line up with TRBD1. The CDR3 length is 14 residues. CDR1 and CDR2 from the germline V gene are SGHTA and FQGNSA. The ends lost 2 bases at V and 7 bases at J; junction bases unmatched: 6. This CDR3 reads CASSLSGTGGTQYF. The CDR3 nucleotides are TGTGCCAGCAGCTTATCGGGAACAGGGGGGACCCAGTACTTC.

The rearrangement uses TRBV7-9 and TRBJ2-3; possible D gene TRBD2, 5 bases. This CDR3 spans 14 amino acids. CDR1 SEHNR and CDR2 FQNEAQ come from the germline V gene (reference sequence). Trimming took 4 bases from V and 2 from J, leaving 10 bases between them. Here the CDR3 DNA reads TGTGCCAGCAGCTCCGGGATCTCCACAGATACGCAGTATTTT. This encodes CASSSGISTDTQYF.

The DNA of the CDR3 is TGTGCCCAGAGGGAGGACAAAAACATTCAGTACTTC. It translates to CAQREDKNIQYF. The gene calls are TRBV5-3 and TRBJ2-4, with D tentatively TRBD2 (6 bases). TRBV5-3 is assigned to the ORF class and has an uncertain function. The CDR3 is 12 amino acids. V was trimmed by 10 bases and J by 3 bases, leaving 11 bases between them.

This clone was recorded only once. The V gene is TRBV24-1, the J gene TRBJ2-1, with 15 bases fitting TRBD2. V lost 5 bases and J lost 5; bases outside the gene matches: 3. CDR1 and CDR2 from the germline V gene are KGHDR and SFDVKD. The CDR3 has 16 residues. The CDR3 coding sequence is TGTGCCACCAGTGGGGGACTAGCGGGGGGCGACAATGAGCAGTTCTTC. Residues: CATSGGLAGGDNEQFF.